The following is a TCR beta chain sequence with its context. This sample is part of a study of OX40 agonist ivuxolimab in advanced cancers. Looking at the study overall: As their treatment, patients were administered ivuxolimab, an agonistic anti-OX40 (CD134) antibody.

Profiling relied on immunoSEQ multiplex PCR, and the TCRdb table lists in-frame clones only, not all of them. Counted here are some 42,000 clones, about 86% occurring once; the ten biggest clones make up 20% to 25%. V was clipped by 1 base and J by 8 bases, with 14 bases between them. The CDR3 contains 14 residues. Per germline, CDR1 MGHRA and CDR2 YSYEKL. This TCR derives from an adult with an advanced solid tumor such as melanoma, head and neck, liver or kidney cancer. The source was CD4+ or CD8+ T cells sorted from blood, collected in a trial of the OX40 agonist ivuxolimab. The genes are TRBV4-1 and TRBJ1-2; D perhaps matches TRBD1 (5 bases). The CDR3 DNA is TGCGCCAGCAGCCAAGGTCCCGGGGGTGGCGGCTACACCTTC. Amino acids: CASSQGPGGGGYTF.